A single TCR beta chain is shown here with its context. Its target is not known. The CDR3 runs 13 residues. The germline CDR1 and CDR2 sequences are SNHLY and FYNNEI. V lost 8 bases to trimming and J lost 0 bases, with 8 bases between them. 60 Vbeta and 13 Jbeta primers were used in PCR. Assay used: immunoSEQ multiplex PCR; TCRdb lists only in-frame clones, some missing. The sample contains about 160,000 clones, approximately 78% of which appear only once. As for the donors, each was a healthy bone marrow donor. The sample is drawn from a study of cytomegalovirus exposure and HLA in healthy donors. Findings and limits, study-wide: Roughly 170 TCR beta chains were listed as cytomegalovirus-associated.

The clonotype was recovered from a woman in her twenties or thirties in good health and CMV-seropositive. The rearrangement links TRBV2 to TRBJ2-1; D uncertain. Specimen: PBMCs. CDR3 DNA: TGTGCCAGCGAACTTAGCTCCTACAATGAGCAGTTCTTC. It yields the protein CASELSSYNEQFF.